This is a list of T cell receptor beta chains from one sample in a study of T cells after yellow fever vaccination. TCRdb analysed the 5' RACE reads with MiXCR anew, one entry per CDR3 protein. In the table there are hundreds of thousands of distinct CDR3 sequences, about 12% of which are singletons. The source material was PBMCs, sampled on the day of the yellow fever booster vaccination. The receptors derive from a man aged 30 to 45 who received the YFV17D yellow fever vaccine. Both conserved end residues are part of each CDR3. D genes are given only for firm matches. Expanded clones get a size class; other rows say once, few or many, or leave the size out.

d_call clone_size j_call v_call cdr3_nt cdr3_aa
TRBD1 few TRBJ2-1 TRBV10-2 TGCGCCAGCAGGCCAGGGGGAGCCCCTTACAATGAGCAGTTCTTC CASRPGGAPYNEQFF
TRBD1 few TRBJ1-1 TRBV7-9 TGTGCCAGCAGCGGGAGACAGGGGAAGAATGCTGAAGCTTTCTTT CASSGRQGKNAEAFF
. few TRBJ2-3 TRBV14 TGTGCCAGCAGCCATTTAAGCTCGACAGATACGCAGTATTTT CASSHLSSTDTQYF
. . TRBJ1-1 TRBV12-3/TRBV12-4 TGTGCCGTCACCAAACACAGGAACACTGAAGCTTTCTTT CAVTKHRNTEAFF
TRBD1 . TRBJ2-6 TRBV18 TGTGCCAGCTCACCGAGACCGGGACAGCGATACTCTGGGGCCAACGTCCTGACTTTC CASSPRPGQRYSGANVLTF
TRBD1 . TRBJ2-1 TRBV11-2 TGTGCCAGCACCCCCTACAGGGGGCAAGGGTGGAATGAGCAGTTCTTC CASTPYRGQGWNEQFF
. . TRBJ1-1 TRBV5-1 TGCGCCAGCAGCGCCCCAGGGGCGGTCACTGAAGCTTTCTTT CASSAPGAVTEAFF
. . TRBJ2-5 TRBV14 TGTATCCCTGAGGGACCGCTCCAAGAGACCCAGTACTTC CIPEGPLQETQYF
TRBD1 . TRBJ2-1 TRBV2 TGTGCCAGCAAAAAAGACAGGGGCAATGAGCAGTTCTTC CASKKDRGNEQFF
TRBD2 few TRBJ2-7 TRBV7-2 TGTGCCAGCAGCTTAGCGACTAGCGGGAGGCTCTTC CASSLATSGRLF
. few TRBJ2-1 TRBV14 TGTGCCAGCAGCCAAGTAGACAGGACAGAGCAGTTCTTC CASSQVDRTEQFF
TRBD2 many TRBJ2-7 TRBV7-8 TGTGCCAGCAGCTCCGGGACTAGCGGGGTCCGACCCTACGAGCAGTACTTC CASSSGTSGVRPYEQYF
. few TRBJ2-1 TRBV7-2 TGTGCCAGCAGCTTAATGGGGCGCTCCTACAATGAGCAGTTCTTC CASSLMGRSYNEQFF
. few TRBJ1-5 TRBV6-2/TRBV6-3 TGTGCCAGCAGTTACGGGAGACAAGAGCATTTT CASSYGRQEHF
TRBD2 . TRBJ2-4 TRBV7-2 TGTGCCAGCAGACCGGCGGGAGGGCCCCGCATTCAGTACTTC CASRPAGGPRIQYF
. few TRBJ1-1 TRBV5-1 TGCGCCAGCAGCTTGTGGCAGGGATTTGAAGCTTTCTTT CASSLWQGFEAFF
TRBD2 . TRBJ2-1 TRBV11-2 TGTGCCAGCAGTCAAACTAGCGGGAGATCGAACAAATGGTACAATGAGCAGTTCTTC CASSQTSGRSNKWYNEQFF
. few TRBJ2-3 TRBV7-2 TGTGCCAGCAGCACCTTCCCCGGGTCCCCAGGGACAGATACGCAGTATTTT CASSTFPGSPGTDTQYF
TRBD2 . TRBJ2-2 TRBV7-2 TGTGCCAGCAGCGGACTAGCGGGAGCGAACGGGGAGCTGTTTTTT CASSGLAGANGELFF
. . TRBJ2-1 TRBV20-1 TGCAGTGCAACACGCGACTCCTACAATGAGCAGTTCTTC CSATRDSYNEQFF
. . TRBJ1-1 TRBV7-9 TGTGCCAGCACCCGGATAGGTTACACTGAAGCTTTCTTT CASTRIGYTEAFF
TRBD1 many TRBJ2-5 TRBV11-2 TGTGCCAGCATCCTATCAGCCCCAGGGGGCTGGCAAGAGACCCAGTACTTC CASILSAPGGWQETQYF
TRBD2 . TRBJ2-5 TRBV20-1 TGCAGTGGCCAGACTAGCGGGGGCCAGGGGACCCAATACTTC CSGQTSGGQGTQYF
. few TRBJ2-4 TRBV20-1 TGCAGTGCCGTCGTAGGTCTCGCCAAAAACATTCAGTACTTC CSAVVGLAKNIQYF
TRBD2 few TRBJ2-1 TRBV5-1 TGCGCCAGCAGCTCGGGACTAGCGGGAGGAGACAATGAGCAGTTCTTC CASSSGLAGGDNEQFF
TRBD1 . TRBJ2-4 TRBV7-4 TGTGCCAGCAGCCGAAGGACAGGGGCCAAGGCCAAAAACATTCAGTACTTC CASSRRTGAKAKNIQYF
. few TRBJ2-7 TRBV7-2 TGTGCCAGCAGCTTACCCCTCTACGAGCAGTACTTC CASSLPLYEQYF
. few TRBJ2-7 TRBV5-6 TGTGCCAGCAGCTCCCGACTAGTCCCGGTCCTATCATCCTACGAGCAGTACTTC CASSSRLVPVLSSYEQYF
. many TRBJ2-5 TRBV29-1 TGCAGCGTTGTAGGGATTCAAGAGACCCAGTACTTC CSVVGIQETQYF
. . TRBJ2-1 TRBV6-1 TGTGCCAGCAGGCCTCCGAGTAGCTCTTTCTATGAGCAGTTCTTC CASRPPSSSFYEQFF
TRBD2 . TRBJ2-3 TRBV10-1 TGCGCCAGCCCGTCCCCGGGAGGGCTTGGAGATACGCAGTATTTT CASPSPGGLGDTQYF
. many TRBJ2-7 TRBV5-1 TGCGCCAGCAGCTCCGGGGGGCCACGGGAGCAGTACTTC CASSSGGPREQYF
TRBD1 . TRBJ2-1 TRBV29-1 TGCAGCGCCGGCCCGGGACAGGGAGAACGAGAGCAGTTCTTC CSAGPGQGEREQFF
. . TRBJ2-7 TRBV7-2 TGTGCCAGCAGCGTAGGGTACGGGCAGTACTTC CASSVGYGQYF
TRBD1 few TRBJ1-5 TRBV10-3 TGTGCCATCAGTGAGGGGACAGGGGGGAATCAGCCCCAGCATTTT CAISEGTGGNQPQHF
. many TRBJ2-7 TRBV5-1 TGCGCCAGCAGCTTAAACGATCGGGGCGAGCAGTACTTC CASSLNDRGEQYF
TRBD2 . TRBJ2-5 TRBV20-1 TGCAGTGCTATCCGACTAGCGGGAGGGCCAGAGACCCAGTACTTC CSAIRLAGGPETQYF
. . TRBJ2-7 TRBV5-1 TGCGCCAGCAGAACCGGGACGGAGACCTACGAGCAGTACTTC CASRTGTETYEQYF
. few TRBJ2-5 TRBV28 TGTGCCAGCAGCCGTGAGTTCGGTGAGCGGGAGACCCAGTACTTC CASSREFGERETQYF
TRBD2 few TRBJ2-1 TRBV11-1 TGTGCCAGCAGCTTCAACGAGGGACTAGCGGGGAAACGGGCCTACAATGAGCAGTTCTTC CASSFNEGLAGKRAYNEQFF
TRBD1 . TRBJ2-7 TRBV12-3/TRBV12-4 TGTGCCAGCACCGCCACAGGGGGCGGCTACGAGCAGTACTTC CASTATGGGYEQYF
TRBD1 . TRBJ2-5 TRBV12-3/TRBV12-4 TGTGCCAGCAGTTTAGCCGACAGGGCGTCCGGGACCCAGTACTTC CASSLADRASGTQYF
. few TRBJ2-1 TRBV6-1 TGTGCCAGCCGCGGAGTCAGTGAGCAGTTCTTC CASRGVSEQFF
. few TRBJ2-1 TRBV15 TGTGCCACCAAGACCAACGCGGACAATGAGCAGTTCTTC CATKTNADNEQFF
. few TRBJ2-2 TRBV11-1 TGTGCCAGCAGCCAGGGAACTAGCCCTTTCGCGAACACCGGGGAGCTGTTTTTT CASSQGTSPFANTGELFF
. many TRBJ1-1 TRBV5-1 TGCGCCAGCAGCCCCGATCGGGCGGGAGATTCTTTCTTT CASSPDRAGDSFF
. few TRBJ1-4 TRBV12-3/TRBV12-4 TGTGCCAGCAGTTTTGGTCTTTCTAATGAAAAACTGTTTTTT CASSFGLSNEKLFF
. few TRBJ1-5 TRBV20-1 TGCAGTGCTAGAGATCCGAGATTCCAGCCCCAGCATTTT CSARDPRFQPQHF
. . TRBJ2-5 TRBV20-1 TGCAGTGCAACCCCGGCCGATGCCTCAGAGACCCAGTACTTC CSATPADASETQYF
TRBD1 few TRBJ2-7 TRBV20-1 TGCAGTGCTAGAGATCCGGCCAGGGGGATGTACGAGCAGTACTTC CSARDPARGMYEQYF
TRBD2 . TRBJ2-2 TRBV6-2/TRBV6-3 TGTGCCAGCAGGGTAGCGGGAGGATTCGTCGGGGAGCTGTTTTTT CASRVAGGFVGELFF
TRBD1 few TRBJ2-5 TRBV10-3 TGTGCCATCAGTGAGTCGAAGACAGGGGGTTTCGCAGATCAAGAGACCCAGTACTTC CAISESKTGGFADQETQYF